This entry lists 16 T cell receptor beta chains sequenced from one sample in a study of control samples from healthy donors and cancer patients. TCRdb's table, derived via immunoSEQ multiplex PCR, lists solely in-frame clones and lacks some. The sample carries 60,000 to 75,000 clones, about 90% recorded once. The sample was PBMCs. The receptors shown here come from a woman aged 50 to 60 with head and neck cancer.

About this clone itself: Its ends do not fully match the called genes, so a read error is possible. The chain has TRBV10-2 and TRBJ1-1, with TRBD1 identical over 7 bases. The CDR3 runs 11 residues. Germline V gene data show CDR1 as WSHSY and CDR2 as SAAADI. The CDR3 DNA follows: TGCGCCAGCACTGAGGGGGCGGAAGCTTTCTTT. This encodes CASTEGAEAFF.

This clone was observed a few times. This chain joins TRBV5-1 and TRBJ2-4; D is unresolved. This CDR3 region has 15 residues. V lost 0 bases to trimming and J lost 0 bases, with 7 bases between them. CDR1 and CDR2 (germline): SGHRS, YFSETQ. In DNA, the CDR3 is TGCGCCAGCAGCTTGGAGAGGAGAGCCAAAAACATTCAGTACTTC. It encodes CASSLERRAKNIQYF. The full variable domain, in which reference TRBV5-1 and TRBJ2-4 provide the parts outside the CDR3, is KAGVTQTPRYLIKTRGQQVTLSCSPISGHRSVSWYQQTPGQGLQFLFEYFSETQRNKGNFPGRFSGRQFSNSRSEMNVSTLELGDSALYLCASSLERRAKNIQYFGAGTRLSVL.

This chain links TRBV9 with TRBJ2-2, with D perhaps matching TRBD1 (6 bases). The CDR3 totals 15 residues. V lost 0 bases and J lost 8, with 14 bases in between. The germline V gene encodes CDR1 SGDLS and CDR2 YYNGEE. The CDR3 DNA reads TGTGCCAGCAGCGTAGGGGGGCTCCCTTCGGGGGAGCTGTTTTTT. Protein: CASSVGGLPSGELFF.

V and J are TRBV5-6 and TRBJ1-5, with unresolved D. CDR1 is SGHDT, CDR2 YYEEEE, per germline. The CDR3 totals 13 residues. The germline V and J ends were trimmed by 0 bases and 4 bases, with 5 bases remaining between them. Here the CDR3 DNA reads TGTGCCAGCAGCTTGGGACAAAATCAGCCCCAGCATTTT. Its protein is CASSLGQNQPQHF.

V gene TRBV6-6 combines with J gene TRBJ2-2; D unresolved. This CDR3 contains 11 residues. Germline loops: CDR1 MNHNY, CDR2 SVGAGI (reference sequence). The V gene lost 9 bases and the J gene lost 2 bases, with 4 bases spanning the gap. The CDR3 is CASSNTGELFF. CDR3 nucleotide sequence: TGTGCCAGTTCAAACACCGGGGAGCTGTTTTTT.

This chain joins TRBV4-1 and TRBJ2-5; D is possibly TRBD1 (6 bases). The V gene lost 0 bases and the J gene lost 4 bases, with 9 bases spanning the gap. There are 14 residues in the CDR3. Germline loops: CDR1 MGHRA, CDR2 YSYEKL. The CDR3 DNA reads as TGCGCCAGCAGCCAAGATTTCAGGGGAGAGACCCAGTACTTC. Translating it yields CASSQDFRGETQYF.

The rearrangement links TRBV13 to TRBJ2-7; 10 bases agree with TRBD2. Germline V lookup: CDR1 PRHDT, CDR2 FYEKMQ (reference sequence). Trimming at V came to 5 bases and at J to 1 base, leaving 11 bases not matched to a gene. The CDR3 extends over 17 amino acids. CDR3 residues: CASSPPGSGGASYEQYF. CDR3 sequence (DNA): TGTGCCAGCAGCCCCCCGGGGAGCGGGGGGGCGTCCTACGAGCAGTACTTC.

CDR3 region: CAISEGRAANYGYTF. Written as DNA, the CDR3 is TGTGCCATCAGTGAGGGGAGGGCCGCTAACTATGGCTACACCTTC. This rearrangement joins TRBV10-3 to TRBJ1-2; D gene uncertain. Trimming shortened V by 2 bases and J by 0 bases, and 10 bases separated the two germline ends. Looked up from germline, CDR1 is ENHRY and CDR2 is SYGVKD. This CDR3 contains 15 residues.

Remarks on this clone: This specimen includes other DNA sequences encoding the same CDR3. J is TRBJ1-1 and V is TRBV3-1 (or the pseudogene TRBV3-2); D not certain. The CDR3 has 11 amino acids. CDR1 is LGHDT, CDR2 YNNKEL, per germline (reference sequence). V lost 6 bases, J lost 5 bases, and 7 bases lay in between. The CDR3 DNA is TGTGCCAGCAGTCGGGAAACTGAAGCTTTCTTT. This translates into CASSRETEAFF.

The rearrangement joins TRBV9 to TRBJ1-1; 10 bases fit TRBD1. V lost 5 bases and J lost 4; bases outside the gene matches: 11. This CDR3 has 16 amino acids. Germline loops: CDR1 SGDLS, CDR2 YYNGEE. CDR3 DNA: TGTGCCAGCAGTGGCCTGGGGAGACAGGGGGCCACTGAAGCTTTCTTT. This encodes CASSGLGRQGATEAFF.

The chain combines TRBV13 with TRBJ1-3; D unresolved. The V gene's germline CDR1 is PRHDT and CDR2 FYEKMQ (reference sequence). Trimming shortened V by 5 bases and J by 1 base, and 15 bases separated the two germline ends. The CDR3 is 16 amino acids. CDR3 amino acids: CASSPWRATSGNTIYF. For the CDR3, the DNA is TGTGCCAGCAGCCCCTGGAGGGCGACGTCTGGAAACACCATATATTTT. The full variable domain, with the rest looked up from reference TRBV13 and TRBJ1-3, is AAGVIQSPRHLIKEKRETATLKCYPIPRHDTVYWYQQGPGQDPQFLISFYEKMQSDKGSIPDRFSAQQFSDYHSELNMSSLELGDSALYFCASSPWRATSGNTIYFGEGSWLTVV.

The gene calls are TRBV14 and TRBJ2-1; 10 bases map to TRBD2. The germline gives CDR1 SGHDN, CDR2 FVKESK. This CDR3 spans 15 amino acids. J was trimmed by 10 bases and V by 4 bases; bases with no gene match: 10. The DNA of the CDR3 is TGTGCCAGCAGCCTGTCACTAGCGGGGCTTGGAGAGCAGTTCTTC. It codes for CASSLSLAGLGEQFF.

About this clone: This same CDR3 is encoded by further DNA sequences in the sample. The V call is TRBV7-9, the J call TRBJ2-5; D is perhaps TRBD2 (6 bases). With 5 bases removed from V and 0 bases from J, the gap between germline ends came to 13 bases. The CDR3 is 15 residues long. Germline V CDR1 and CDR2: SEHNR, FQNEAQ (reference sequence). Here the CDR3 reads CASSRGTVNQETQYF. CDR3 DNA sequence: TGTGCCAGCAGCCGGGGGACGGTCAACCAAGAGACCCAGTACTTC.

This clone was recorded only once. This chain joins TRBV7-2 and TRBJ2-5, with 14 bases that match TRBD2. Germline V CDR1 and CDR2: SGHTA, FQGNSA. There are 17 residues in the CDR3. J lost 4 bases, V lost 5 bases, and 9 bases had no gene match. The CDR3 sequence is CASSTGLAGERGETQYF. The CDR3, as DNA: TGTGCCAGCAGCACGGGACTAGCGGGGGAGAGGGGAGAGACCCAGTACTTC.

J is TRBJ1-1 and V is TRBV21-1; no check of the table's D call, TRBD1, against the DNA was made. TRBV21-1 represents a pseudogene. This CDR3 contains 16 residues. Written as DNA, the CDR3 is TGTGCCAGCAGCACGAGACAGGGGACGGGGGACACTGAAGCTTTCTTT. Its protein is CASSTRQGTGDTEAFF.

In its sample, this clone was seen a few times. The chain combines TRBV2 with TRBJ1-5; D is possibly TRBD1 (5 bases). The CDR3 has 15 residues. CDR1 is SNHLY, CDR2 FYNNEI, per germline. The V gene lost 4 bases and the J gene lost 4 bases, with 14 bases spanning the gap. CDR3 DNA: TGTGCCAGCAGTGTAAGGGGAGGGGATAATCAGCCCCAGCATTTT. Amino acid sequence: CASSVRGGDNQPQHF.